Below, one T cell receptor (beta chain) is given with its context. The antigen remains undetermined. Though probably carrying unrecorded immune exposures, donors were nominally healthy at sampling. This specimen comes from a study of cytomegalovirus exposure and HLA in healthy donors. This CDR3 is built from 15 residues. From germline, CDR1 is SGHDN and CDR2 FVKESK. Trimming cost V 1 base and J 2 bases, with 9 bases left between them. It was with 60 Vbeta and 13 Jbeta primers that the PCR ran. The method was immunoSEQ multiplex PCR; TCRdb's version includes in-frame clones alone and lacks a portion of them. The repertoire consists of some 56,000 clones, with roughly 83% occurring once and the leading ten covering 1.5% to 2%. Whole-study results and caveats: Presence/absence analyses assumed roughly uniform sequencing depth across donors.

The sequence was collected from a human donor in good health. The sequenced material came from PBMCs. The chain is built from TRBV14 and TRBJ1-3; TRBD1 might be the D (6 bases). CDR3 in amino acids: CASSQVRTAGNTIYF. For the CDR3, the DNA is TGTGCCAGCAGCCAAGTAAGGACAGCTGGAAACACCATATATTTT.